The 8 T cell receptor beta chains reported below all come from one sample, sequenced in a study of CD8 T cells in ankylosing spondylitis. TCRdb analysed the 5' RACE reads with MiXCR anew, one entry per CDR3 protein. Here the sample spans about 310,000 distinct CDR3 sequences, less than 25% being singletons. The material sequenced was blood, either unsorted or a sorted T cell fraction (not recorded which). The receptors here all came from a female donor with ankylosing spondylitis or in good health (not recorded which).

The chain couples TRBV11-2 to TRBJ2-1; perhaps TRBD2 as D (6 bases). Between the trimmed V and J ends, which lost 7 bases and 12 bases, there was a span of 16 bases. CDR3 length equals 12 residues. The germline gives CDR1 SGHAT, CDR2 FQNNGV. Here the CDR3 reads CASTWGDLMQFF. As DNA, the CDR3 is TGTGCCAGCACCTGGGGGGACCTAATGCAGTTCTTC.

This clonotype was detected only a few times. The chain recombines TRBV6-5 with TRBJ1-1, with TRBD1 identical over 7 bases. Trimming at V came to 4 bases and at J to 6 bases, leaving 8 bases not matched to a gene. The germline CDR1 and CDR2 sequences are MNHEY and SVGAGI. The CDR3 is 14 amino acids. The CDR3 loop reads CASSSGQEESEAFF. In nucleotides, the CDR3 is TGTGCCAGCAGTTCCGGACAGGAGGAGTCTGAAGCTTTCTTT.

The chain uses TRBV6-2 or TRBV6-3 and TRBJ2-2; no clear D. Trimming removed 7 bases at V and 7 bases at J, with 7 bases between. The CDR3 loop spans 11 amino acids. CDR1 is MNHEY, CDR2 SVGEGT, per germline. The CDR3 loop reads CASIKNGELFF. DNA of the CDR3: TGTGCCAGCATCAAAAACGGGGAGCTGTTTTTT.

V gene TRBV20-1 combines with J gene TRBJ2-3; 12 bases match TRBD2. This CDR3 is 16 amino acids long. CDR1 is DFQATT, CDR2 SNEGSKA, per germline (reference sequence). V gave up 4 bases and J gave up 4 bases; unmatched junction bases: 9. Here the CDR3 reads CSATGTSGFVSDTQYF. CDR3 nucleotide sequence: TGCAGTGCTACCGGGACTAGCGGGTTCGTATCAGATACGCAGTATTTT.

This clonotype turned up a few times. The CDR3 here is CASSQQGNDYNEQFF. The CDR3 nucleotides read TGCGCCAGCAGCCAACAAGGAAACGATTACAATGAGCAGTTCTTC. The V gene is TRBV4-1, the J gene TRBJ2-1; D call uncertain. The germline V and J ends were trimmed by 2 bases and 4 bases, with 12 bases remaining between them. Looked up from germline, CDR1 is MGHRA and CDR2 is YSYEKL. The CDR3 contains 15 residues.

The gene calls are TRBV7-9 and TRBJ2-1; 8 bases are a match to TRBD2. Germline V gives CDR1 SEHNR, CDR2 FQNEAQ (reference sequence). V gave up 4 bases and J gave up 0 bases; unmatched junction bases: 2. The CDR3 totals 15 residues. The CDR3 DNA follows: TGTGCCAGCAGCTCTAGCGGGCACTCCTACAATGAGCAGTTCTTC. Translation: CASSSSGHSYNEQFF.

V is TRBV28 and J is TRBJ2-7; 8 bases match TRBD2. V trimming: 3 bases; J trimming: 3 bases; junction bases outside the gene matches: 7. The length of the CDR3 is 15 residues. The germline V gene encodes CDR1 MDHEN and CDR2 SYDVKM. This CDR3 is CASSFPTSARYEQYF. CDR3 nucleotides: TGTGCCAGCAGTTTTCCGACTAGCGCGCGCTACGAGCAGTACTTC.

This clonotype has more than one count but fewer than ten. This chain joins TRBV9 and TRBJ2-3, with unresolved D. This CDR3 is built from 12 residues. Germline CDR1 is SGDLS and CDR2 is YYNGEE. V was trimmed by 7 bases and J by 6 bases, leaving 12 bases between them. This CDR3 is CASSGSADTQYF. The CDR3 bases are TGTGCCAGCTCCGGTTCTGCGGATACGCAGTATTTT.